This T cell receptor (beta chain) was captured in a study of shared clonotypes between healthy human individuals. Study-level points and caveats: Donor clonotype sharing was expected to depend on sequencing depth.

This table comes from immunoSEQ multiplex PCR, and its TCRdb copy is limited to in-frame clones, with some not included. The sample includes a few million clones, around 90% seen only once; the top ten take over 0.12%. As to this clone: Its cognate antigen is unknown.

CDR3 length equals 17 residues. Germline V gene data show CDR1 as SNHLY and CDR2 as FYNNEI. The trim removed 6 bases at V and 0 bases at J, leaving 10 bases unmatched. The sample taken for sequencing was naive CD4+ T cells sorted from blood. Subset described: CD45RA+ positively selected. This clonotype originated in a young man in good health. The J gene is TRBJ1-4, the V gene TRBV2; 7 nucleotides agree with TRBD1. The CDR3 loop is CASRTGQRTSTNEKLFF. The CDR3, as DNA: TGTGCCAGCAGGACGGGACAGCGGACCTCAACTAATGAAAAACTGTTTTTT.